Below are 21 T cell receptor beta chains sequenced from a single sample in a study of human T cells and chemical hapten exposure. The time point denotes: pre-sensitization, week 0. Treatment denoted: therapeutic diphenylcyclopropenone sensitization with weekly scalp DPC. TCRdb passed the RACE reads through MiXCR, listing each CDR3 protein once. The table lists 300,000 to 450,000 distinct CDR3 sequences, approximately 5.1% of them singletons. The input for sequencing was whole blood, taken in connection with sensitization to the hapten diphenylcyclopropenone (DPC). The receptors come from a woman in her forties or fifties with alopecia areata. Some clones in this sample may be carry-over from other donors' samples.

This clonotype was seen only a few times. The chain couples TRBV20-1 to TRBJ1-1; TRBD1 agrees at 8 bases. CDR1 is DFQATT and CDR2 is SNEGSKA in the germline V gene (reference sequence). This CDR3 region has 13 residues. J lost 8 bases, V lost 3 bases, and 8 bases had no gene match. In DNA, the CDR3 is TGCAGTGCTAGCCCCGTGGACAGGGAAGAAGCTTTCTTT. Its protein product is CSASPVDREEAFF.

This clonotype was counted between two and nine times. The V and J genes are TRBV2 and TRBJ1-6; 7 nucleotides agree with TRBD1. This CDR3 spans 15 amino acids. V dropped 7 bases and J dropped 2; count of bases not matched to a gene: 5. Germline CDR1 and CDR2: SNHLY and FYNNEI. This CDR3 reads CASNPTGAYNSPLHF. In DNA form, the CDR3 reads TGTGCCAGCAACCCAACAGGGGCCTATAATTCACCCCTCCACTTT.

Ten or more counts support this clonotype. V and J are TRBV29-1 and TRBJ2-1; 11 nucleotides align to TRBD2. The trim removed 7 bases at V and 10 bases at J, leaving 15 bases unmatched. CDR3 length: 15 amino acids. Germline values: CDR1 SQVTM, CDR2 ANQGSEA. In DNA, the CDR3 is TGCAGCGCCGGTAGGCGACTAGCGGGGACTGGGGAGCAGTTCTTC. Translating it yields CSAGRRLAGTGEQFF.

This clonotype showed up many times. The J gene is TRBJ2-1, the V gene TRBV29-1; TRBD2 might be the D (5 bases). Germline V gene sequence: CDR1 SQVTM, CDR2 ANQGSEA. Trimming left V 5 bases short and J 0 bases short, with 8 bases between. This CDR3 contains 13 residues. In nucleotides, the CDR3 is TGCAGCGTTCCCCGGGACTCCTACAATGAGCAGTTCTTC. Amino acid sequence: CSVPRDSYNEQFF.

This clonotype was seen more than once but under ten times. The V gene is TRBV30, the J gene TRBJ2-3; 8 bases are shared with TRBD2. Germline V lookup: CDR1 GTSNPN, CDR2 SVGIG (reference sequence). V was clipped by 0 bases and J by 6 bases; unmatched bases: 11. This CDR3 has 16 residues. The CDR3, as DNA: TGTGCCTGGAGTGTTGGGCTAGCGGGTGGAATGGATACGCAGTATTTT. It yields the protein CAWSVGLAGGMDTQYF.

This chain connects TRBV25-1 to TRBJ1-2; 8 bases align to TRBD1. Germline V gene lookup returns CDR1 MGHDK and CDR2 SYGVNS. The CDR3 loop spans 14 amino acids. Trimming took 5 bases from V and 8 from J; bases not matched to a gene: 10. In nucleotides, the CDR3 is TGTGCCAGCAGTCCCGGACAGGGCTCCGACGGCTACACCTTC. It translates to CASSPGQGSDGYTF.

The genes are TRBV3-1 and TRBJ1-1, with no clear D. Germline V lookup: CDR1 LGHDT, CDR2 YNNKEL (reference sequence). V lost 1 base, J lost 1 base, and 10 bases lay in between. The CDR3 runs to 15 residues. In DNA form, the CDR3 reads TGTGCCAGCAGCCAAGCGGCAGCGAAGAACACTGAAGCTTTCTTT. It translates to CASSQAAAKNTEAFF.

The CDR3 sequence is CASSRQNLPANYGYTF. The CDR3 coding sequence is TGTGCCAGCTCACGACAGAACTTACCTGCTAACTATGGCTACACCTTC. The rearrangement links TRBV18 to TRBJ1-2, with D possibly being TRBD1 (5 bases). The germline V gene has CDR1 KGHSH and CDR2 LQKENI. CDR3 length equals 16 residues. Trimming pared 4 bases from V and 0 bases from J, leaving 15 bases between.

This clonotype was observed a few times. This rearrangement joins TRBV4-2 to TRBJ2-3, with 11 nucleotides matching TRBD2. The CDR3 runs 16 residues. V lost 5 bases, J lost 6 bases, and 10 bases stayed unmatched. Germline CDR1 and CDR2: LGHNA and YNFKEQ. The CDR3 DNA is TGTGCCAGCAGCGGACTAGCGGGTTCCCTGGGGGATACGCAGTATTTT. Protein product: CASSGLAGSLGDTQYF.

V gene TRBV20-1 combines with J gene TRBJ2-3, with 9 positions matching TRBD2. V dropped 0 bases and J dropped 2; count of bases not matched to a gene: 6. The germline V gene has CDR1 DFQATT and CDR2 SNEGSKA (reference sequence). The CDR3 runs 16 residues. The CDR3 DNA reads TGCAGTGCTAGAGATCGGCGGGAGGGCCCCACAGATACGCAGTATTTT. Protein: CSARDRREGPTDTQYF.

The V call is TRBV9, the J call TRBJ1-1; maybe TRBD1 (5 bases). V was shortened by 0 bases and J by 0 bases, with 21 bases between the two germline ends. There are 19 residues in the CDR3. Germline assignment: CDR1 SGDLS and CDR2 YYNGEE. This CDR3 reads CASSVAAGGSESMNTEAFF. CDR3 sequence (DNA): TGTGCCAGCAGCGTAGCGGCTGGGGGGAGCGAAAGCATGAACACTGAAGCTTTCTTT.

This clonotype has at least ten counts. The rearrangement links TRBV10-2 to TRBJ2-3; 7 bases are a match to TRBD2. Germline V CDR1 and CDR2: WSHSY, SAAADI. Germline trimming cut 6 bases from V and 3 bases from J; bases unmatched to any gene: 9. The CDR3 length is 15 residues. This chain's CDR3 is CASREMAGETDTQYF. The CDR3 nucleotides read TGCGCCAGCAGGGAAATGGCGGGAGAGACAGATACGCAGTATTTT.

This clonotype appeared many times. This sequence joins TRBV20-1 and TRBJ2-3, with 11 bases aligning to TRBD2. Germline CDR1 DFQATT, CDR2 SNEGSKA (reference sequence). Trimming cost V 3 bases and J 1 base; bases outside gene matches: 9. The CDR3 spans 17 residues. The CDR3 is CSASGSGRATGTDTQYF. For the CDR3, the DNA is TGCAGTGCTAGTGGTAGCGGGAGGGCCACGGGCACAGATACGCAGTATTTT.

The chain employs TRBV5-1 and TRBJ1-5, with D possibly TRBD1 on 5 matching bases. The CDR3 length is 14 residues. Per germline, CDR1 SGHRS and CDR2 YFSETQ. The V end was cut by 0 bases, the J end by 9 bases, with 13 bases between. CDR3 DNA: TGCGCCAGCAGCTTGGCCGGGGGAGAAGGGCCCCAGCATTTT. This encodes CASSLAGGEGPQHF.

This clonotype has at least ten counts. This chain links TRBV11-2 with TRBJ1-5; D uncertain. Germline CDR1 reads SGHAT; CDR2 reads FQNNGV. V dropped 0 bases and J dropped 0 bases, with 15 bases sitting between them. The CDR3 sequence is 18 residues long. The CDR3 loop is CASSLESHPPSSNQPQHF. The CDR3 DNA reads TGTGCCAGCAGCTTAGAAAGCCACCCCCCTAGTAGCAATCAGCCCCAGCATTTT.

The genes are TRBV7-2 and TRBJ2-1, with 9 bases matching TRBD2. This CDR3 region has 15 residues. Germline V gives CDR1 SGHTA, CDR2 FQGNSA. Trimming at V came to 1 base and at J to 6 bases, leaving 4 bases not matched to a gene. The CDR3 spells CASSLDGGLANEQFF. DNA for the CDR3: TGTGCCAGCAGCTTAGATGGGGGACTAGCCAATGAGCAGTTCTTC.

This clonotype occurred many times. This sequence joins TRBV28 and TRBJ1-5, with D uncertain. CDR1 is MDHEN, CDR2 SYDVKM, per germline. Trimming left V 10 bases short and J 0 bases short, with 16 bases between. The CDR3 totals 15 residues. The CDR3 nucleotides read TGTGCCACCATCCCCTCCGGGGTTAGCAATCAGCCCCAGCATTTT. Translated: CATIPSGVSNQPQHF.

The chain recombines TRBV28 with TRBJ2-7; 8 bases line up with TRBD1. Losses at the gene ends were 8 bases for V and 3 bases for J; bases not matched to a gene: 6. The CDR3 loop spans 13 amino acids. Germline V gene data show CDR1 as MDHEN and CDR2 as SYDVKM. The CDR3 loop is CASLGDRNYEQYF. CDR3 DNA: TGTGCCAGCTTAGGGGACAGGAACTACGAGCAGTACTTC. The complete variable domain, with remaining parts taken from reference TRBV28 and TRBJ2-7, reads DVKVTQSSRYLVKRTGEKVFLECVQDMDHENMFWYRQDPGLGLRLIYFSYDVKMKEKGDIPEGYSVSREKKERFSLILESASTNQTSMYLCASLGDRNYEQYFGPGTRLTVT.

This clonotype was seen many times. The rearrangement links TRBV24-1 to TRBJ2-3; 9 positions agree with TRBD1. Germline-derived CDR1 and CDR2 are KGHDR and SFDVKD. Trimming removed 7 bases from V and 2 bases from J; junction bases left unmatched: 6. The CDR3 spans 15 residues. The CDR3 loop is CATSPGQGPTDTQYF. The DNA of the CDR3 is TGTGCCACCAGCCCGGGACAGGGCCCCACAGATACGCAGTATTTT.

The chain joins TRBV6-6 to TRBJ2-3; 10 positions match TRBD2. The germline CDR1 and CDR2 sequences are MNHNY and SVGAGI (reference sequence). The J segment lost 15 bases and the V segment lost 0 bases, leaving 3 bases of the junction unmatched. This CDR3 has 12 amino acids. CDR3 in amino acids: CASSYSSGGPYF. DNA of the CDR3: TGTGCCAGCAGTTACTCTAGCGGGGGGCCCTATTTT.

This clonotype was counted many times. The CDR3, as DNA: TGCGCCAGCAGCGGGGGACAGACCTACGAGCAGTACTTC. Protein sequence: CASSGGQTYEQYF. V usage is TRBV5-1 and J usage is TRBJ2-7; 7 nucleotides match TRBD1. V lost 4 bases and J lost 2; bases outside the gene matches: 3. The CDR3 has 13 residues. Germline V gives CDR1 SGHRS, CDR2 YFSETQ.